This T cell receptor beta chain was profiled in a study of cytomegalovirus exposure and HLA in healthy donors. 13 Jbeta primers and 60 Vbeta primers were used for the PCR. Measured with immunoSEQ multiplex PCR; TCRdb has only the in-frame clones, and not every one. The sample lists 150,000 to 200,000 clones; around 75% were seen once. Trimming took off 6 bases at V and 5 bases at J, with 16 bases between the two ends. Germline assignment: CDR1 MNHNS and CDR2 SASEGT. The CDR3 has 14 residues. What was sequenced was PBMCs. The rearrangement links TRBV6-1 to TRBJ1-1; a weak D match, TRBD1 (5 bases). This TCR came from a young man in good health and CMV-seropositive. CDR3 in amino acids: CASSALDRSTEAFF. The CDR3 DNA is TGTGCCAGCAGCGCCCTCGACAGATCTACTGAAGCTTTCTTT.